This entry concerns a single T cell receptor beta chain. This record belongs to a study of blood T cells in healthy people across ages. The second PCR ran about 6 to 12 cycles with a sample-barcoded 5' primer and J-beta primers. Every molecule of cDNA carried a tag from a template-switch adaptor with 12 random nucleotides. TCRdb independently ran MiXCR on the 5' RACE reads; one entry per CDR3 protein. The data show roughly 1,100,000 distinct CDR3 sequences, with 20% to 25% seen just once and around 0.75% held by the top ten. This sample was also put to use in a study of T cells of mothers and their children.

The sequence was obtained from a girl aged 2-15 years in good health. Sequencing was done on a sample of blood.

CDR3 in amino acids: CASSFTGTSYNEQFF. The CDR3 nucleotides read TGTGCCAGCAGTTTTACCGGGACTTCTTACAATGAGCAGTTCTTC. The chain has TRBV7-2 and TRBJ2-1; D is possibly TRBD2 (6 bases). Trimming stripped 6 bases from V and 4 bases from J, with 16 bases between. Per germline, CDR1 SGHTA and CDR2 FQGNSA. The CDR3 runs to 15 residues. Full variable domain (missing parts from reference TRBV7-2 and TRBJ2-1): GAGVSQSPSNKVTEKGKDVELRCDPISGHTALYWYRQSLGQGLEFLIYFQGNSAPDKSGLPSDRFSAERTGGSVSTLTIQRTQQEDSAVYLCASSFTGTSYNEQFFGPGTRLTVL.